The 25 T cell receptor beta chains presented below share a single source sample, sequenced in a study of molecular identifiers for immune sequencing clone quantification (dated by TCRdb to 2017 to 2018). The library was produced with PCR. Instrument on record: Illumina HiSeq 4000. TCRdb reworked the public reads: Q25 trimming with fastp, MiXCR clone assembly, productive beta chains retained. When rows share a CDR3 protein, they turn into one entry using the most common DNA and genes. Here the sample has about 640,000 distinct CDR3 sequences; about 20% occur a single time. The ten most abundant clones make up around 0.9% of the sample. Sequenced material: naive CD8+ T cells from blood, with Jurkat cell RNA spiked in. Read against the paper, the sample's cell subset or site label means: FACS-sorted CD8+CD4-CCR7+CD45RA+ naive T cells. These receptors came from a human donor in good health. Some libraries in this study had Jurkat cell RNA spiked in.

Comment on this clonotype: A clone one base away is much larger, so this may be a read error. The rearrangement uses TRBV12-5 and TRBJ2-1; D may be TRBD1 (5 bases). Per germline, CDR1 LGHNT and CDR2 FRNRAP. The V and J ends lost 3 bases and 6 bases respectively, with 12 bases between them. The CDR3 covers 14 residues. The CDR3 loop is CASGFGAWSNEQFF. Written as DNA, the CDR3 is TGTGCTAGTGGTTTTGGGGCTTGGTCCAATGAGCAGTTCTTC. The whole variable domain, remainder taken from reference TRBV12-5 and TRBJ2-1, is DARVTQTPRHKVTEMGQEVTMRCQPILGHNTVFWYRQTMMQGLELLAYFRNRAPLDDSGMPKDRFSAEMPDATLATLKIQPSEPRDSAVYFCASGFGAWSNEQFFGPGTRLTVL.

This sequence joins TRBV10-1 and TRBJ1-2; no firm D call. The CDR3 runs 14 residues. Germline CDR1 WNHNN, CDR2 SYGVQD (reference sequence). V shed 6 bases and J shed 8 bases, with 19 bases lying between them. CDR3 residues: CASRPGAWSDGYTF. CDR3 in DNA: TGCGCCAGCAGACCGGGAGCCTGGTCGGACGGCTACACCTTC.

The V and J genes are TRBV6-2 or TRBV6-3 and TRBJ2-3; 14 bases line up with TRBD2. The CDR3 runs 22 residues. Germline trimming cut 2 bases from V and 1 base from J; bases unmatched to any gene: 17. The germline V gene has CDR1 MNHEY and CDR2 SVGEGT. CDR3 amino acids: CASSYPPGTSGRDITRTDTQYF. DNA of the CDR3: TGTGCCAGCAGTTACCCCCCCGGGACTAGCGGGAGAGATATTACTCGCACAGATACGCAGTATTTT.

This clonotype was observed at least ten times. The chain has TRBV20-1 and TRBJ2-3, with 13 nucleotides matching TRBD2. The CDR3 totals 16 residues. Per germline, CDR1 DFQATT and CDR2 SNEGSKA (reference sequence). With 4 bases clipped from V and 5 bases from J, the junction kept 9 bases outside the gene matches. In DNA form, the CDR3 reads TGCAGTGCTACGCCAGGGACTAGCGGGGCCCAAGATACGCAGTATTTT. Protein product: CSATPGTSGAQDTQYF.

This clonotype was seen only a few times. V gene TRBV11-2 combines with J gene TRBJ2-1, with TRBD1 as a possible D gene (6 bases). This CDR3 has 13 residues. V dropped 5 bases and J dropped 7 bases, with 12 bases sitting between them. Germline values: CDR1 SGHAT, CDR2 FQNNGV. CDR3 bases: TGTGCCAGCAGCATAAATCAGGGGAATGAGCAGTTCTTC. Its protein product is CASSINQGNEQFF.

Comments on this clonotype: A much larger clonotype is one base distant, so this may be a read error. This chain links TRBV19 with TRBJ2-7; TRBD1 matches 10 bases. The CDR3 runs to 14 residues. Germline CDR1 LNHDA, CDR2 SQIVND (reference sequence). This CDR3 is CASSSGTGDYGQYF. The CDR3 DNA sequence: TGTGCCAGTAGCTCCGGGACAGGGGACTACGGGCAGTACTTC.

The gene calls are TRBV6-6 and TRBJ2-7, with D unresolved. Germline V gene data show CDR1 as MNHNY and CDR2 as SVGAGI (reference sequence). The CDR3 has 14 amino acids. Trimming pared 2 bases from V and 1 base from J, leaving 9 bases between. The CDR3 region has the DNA TGTGCCAGCAGTTACATTGGCCTTTCCTACGAGCAGTACTTC. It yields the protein CASSYIGLSYEQYF.

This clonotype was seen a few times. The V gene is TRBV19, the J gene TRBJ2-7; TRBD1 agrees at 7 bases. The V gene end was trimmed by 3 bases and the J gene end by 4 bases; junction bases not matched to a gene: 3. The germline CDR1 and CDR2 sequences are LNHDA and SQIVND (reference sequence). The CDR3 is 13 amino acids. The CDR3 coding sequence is TGTGCCAGTAGTATGAGGGACAGATACGAGCAGTACTTC. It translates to CASSMRDRYEQYF.

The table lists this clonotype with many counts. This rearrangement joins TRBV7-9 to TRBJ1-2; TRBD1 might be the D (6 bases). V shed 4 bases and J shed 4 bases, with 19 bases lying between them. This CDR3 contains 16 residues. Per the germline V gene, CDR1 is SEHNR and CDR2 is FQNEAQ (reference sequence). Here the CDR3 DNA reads TGTGCCAGCAGCTCATCAACAGGGCAGTATCGCTATGGCTACACCTTC. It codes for CASSSSTGQYRYGYTF.

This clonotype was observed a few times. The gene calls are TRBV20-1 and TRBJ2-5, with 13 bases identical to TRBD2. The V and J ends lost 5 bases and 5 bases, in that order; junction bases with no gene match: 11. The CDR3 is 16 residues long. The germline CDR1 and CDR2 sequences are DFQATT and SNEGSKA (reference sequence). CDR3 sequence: CSAPTSGGPSWETQYF. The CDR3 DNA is TGCAGTGCTCCGACTAGCGGGGGGCCGTCGTGGGAGACCCAGTACTTC.

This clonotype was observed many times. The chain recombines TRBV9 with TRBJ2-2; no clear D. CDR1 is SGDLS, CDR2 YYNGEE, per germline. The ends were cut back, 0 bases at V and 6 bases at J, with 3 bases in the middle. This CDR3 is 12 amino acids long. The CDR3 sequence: CASSVAAGELFF. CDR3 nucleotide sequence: TGTGCCAGCAGCGTAGCAGCCGGGGAGCTGTTTTTT.

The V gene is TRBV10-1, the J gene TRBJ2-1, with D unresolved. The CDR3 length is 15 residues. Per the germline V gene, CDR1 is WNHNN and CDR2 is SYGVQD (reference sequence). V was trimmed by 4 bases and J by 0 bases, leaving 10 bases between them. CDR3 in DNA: TGCGCCAGCAGTGGGAGCGATAGCTCCTACAATGAGCAGTTCTTC. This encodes CASSGSDSSYNEQFF.

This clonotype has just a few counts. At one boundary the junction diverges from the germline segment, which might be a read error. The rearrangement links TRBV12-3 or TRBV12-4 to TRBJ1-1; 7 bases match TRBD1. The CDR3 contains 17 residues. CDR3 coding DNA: TGTGCCTGCAGTCCGTTTCTGGGCGACAGGGAGAACACTGAAGCTTTCTTT. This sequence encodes CACSPFLGDRENTEAFF.

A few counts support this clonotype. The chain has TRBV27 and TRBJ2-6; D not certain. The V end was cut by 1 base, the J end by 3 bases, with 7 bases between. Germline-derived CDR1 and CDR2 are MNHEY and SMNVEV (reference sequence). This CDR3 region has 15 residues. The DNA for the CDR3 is TGTGCCAGCAGTTTATGGCTAGGTGGGGCCAACGTCCTGACTTTC. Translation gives CASSLWLGGANVLTF.

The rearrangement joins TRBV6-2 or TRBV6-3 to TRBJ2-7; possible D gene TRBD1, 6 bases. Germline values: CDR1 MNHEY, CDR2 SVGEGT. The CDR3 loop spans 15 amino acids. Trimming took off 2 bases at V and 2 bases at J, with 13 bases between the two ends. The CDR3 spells CASSYNPTGTYEQYF. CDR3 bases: TGTGCCAGCAGTTACAATCCGACAGGAACCTACGAGCAGTACTTC.

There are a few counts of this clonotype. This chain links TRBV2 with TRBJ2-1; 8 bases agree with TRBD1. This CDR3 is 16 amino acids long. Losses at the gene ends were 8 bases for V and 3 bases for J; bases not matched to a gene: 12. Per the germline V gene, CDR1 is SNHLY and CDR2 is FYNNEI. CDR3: CASSLYGQGRYNEQFF. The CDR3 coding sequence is TGTGCCAGCTCATTATACGGACAGGGCCGCTACAATGAGCAGTTCTTC. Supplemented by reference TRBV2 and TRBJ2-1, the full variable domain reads EPEVTQTPSHQVTQMGQEVILRCVPISNHLYFYWYRQILGQKVEFLVSFYNNEISEKSEIFDDQFSVERPDGSNFTLKIRSTKLEDSAMYFCASSLYGQGRYNEQFFGPGTRLTVL.

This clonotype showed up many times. The chain's CDR3 is CASSLRMIQGAQTEAFF. In DNA form, the CDR3 reads TGCGCCAGCAGCTTGAGGATGATACAGGGGGCGCAGACTGAAGCTTTCTTT. J is TRBJ1-1 and V is TRBV4-3; TRBD1 agrees at 9 bases. V lost 5 bases, J lost 5 bases, and 15 bases stayed unmatched. The CDR3 is 17 amino acids. CDR1 LGHNA and CDR2 YSLEER come from the germline V gene.

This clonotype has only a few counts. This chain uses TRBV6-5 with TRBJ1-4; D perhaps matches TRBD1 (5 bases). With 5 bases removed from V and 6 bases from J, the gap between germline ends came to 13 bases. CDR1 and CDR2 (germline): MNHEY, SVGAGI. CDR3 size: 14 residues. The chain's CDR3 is CASSRGGGDEKLFF. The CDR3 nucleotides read TGTGCCAGCAGTAGGGGCGGGGGGGATGAAAAACTGTTTTTT.

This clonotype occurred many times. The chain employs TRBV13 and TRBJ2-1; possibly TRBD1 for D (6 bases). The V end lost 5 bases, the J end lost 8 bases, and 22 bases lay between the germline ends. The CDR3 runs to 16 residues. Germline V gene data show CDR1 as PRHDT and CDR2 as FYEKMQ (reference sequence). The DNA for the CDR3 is TGTGCCAGCAGCCAGGTCATGGGGGCGCGGCAACATGAGCAGTTCTTC. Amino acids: CASSQVMGARQHEQFF.

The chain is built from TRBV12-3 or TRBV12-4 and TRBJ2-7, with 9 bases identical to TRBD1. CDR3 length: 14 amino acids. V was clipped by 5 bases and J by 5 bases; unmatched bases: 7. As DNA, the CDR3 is TGTGCCAGCAGTAGCGGGACAGGGAATAACGAGCAGTACTTC. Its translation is CASSSGTGNNEQYF.

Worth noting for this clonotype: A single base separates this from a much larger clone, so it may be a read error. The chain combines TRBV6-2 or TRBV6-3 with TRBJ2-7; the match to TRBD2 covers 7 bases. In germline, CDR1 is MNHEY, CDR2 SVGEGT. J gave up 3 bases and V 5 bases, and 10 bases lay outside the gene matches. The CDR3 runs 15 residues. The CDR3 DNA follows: TGTGCCAGCAGTCACCTCACTAGCGAAGTCTACGAGCAGTACTTC. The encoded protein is CASSHLTSEVYEQYF.

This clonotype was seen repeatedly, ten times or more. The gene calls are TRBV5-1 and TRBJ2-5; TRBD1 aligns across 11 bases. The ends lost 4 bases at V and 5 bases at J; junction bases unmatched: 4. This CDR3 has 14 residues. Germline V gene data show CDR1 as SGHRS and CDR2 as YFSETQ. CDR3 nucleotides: TGCGCCAGCAGCACAGGACAGGGGGCTGAGACCCAGTACTTC. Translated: CASSTGQGAETQYF.

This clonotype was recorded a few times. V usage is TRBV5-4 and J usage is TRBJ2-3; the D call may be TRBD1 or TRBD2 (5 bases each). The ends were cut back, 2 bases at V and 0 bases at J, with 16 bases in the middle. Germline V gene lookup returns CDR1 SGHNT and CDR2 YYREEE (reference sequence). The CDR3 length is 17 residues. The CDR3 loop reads CASSLPVVGVSTDTQYF. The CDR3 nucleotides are TGTGCCAGCAGCTTACCTGTCGTGGGGGTTAGCACAGATACGCAGTATTTT.

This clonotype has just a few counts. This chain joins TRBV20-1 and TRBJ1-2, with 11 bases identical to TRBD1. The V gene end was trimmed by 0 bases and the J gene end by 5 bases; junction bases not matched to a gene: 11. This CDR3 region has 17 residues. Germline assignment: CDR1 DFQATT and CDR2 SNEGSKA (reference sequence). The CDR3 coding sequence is TGCAGTGCTAGAGAGGAGGACAGGGGGCTGGATTATTATGGCTACACCTTC. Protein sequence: CSAREEDRGLDYYGYTF.

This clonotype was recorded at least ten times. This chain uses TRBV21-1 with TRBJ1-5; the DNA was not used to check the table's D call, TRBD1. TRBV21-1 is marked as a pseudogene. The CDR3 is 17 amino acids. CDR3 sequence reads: CATETRTGTYSNQPQHF. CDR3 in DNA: TGTGCCACCGAGACGAGGACAGGGACCTATAGCAATCAGCCCCAGCATTTT.